One sample yielded the 12 T cell receptor beta chains listed below, sequenced in a study of T cell responses to AZD1222 COVID-19 vaccine. Assay used: immunoSEQ multiplex PCR; TCRdb lists only in-frame clones, some missing. The repertoire consists of around 140,000 clones, with around 90% occurring once and the leading ten covering roughly 4%. The sequences come from peripheral blood, collected 28 days after the second AZD1222 dose. All receptors derive from an adult who received the AZD1222 COVID-19 vaccine.

V and J are TRBV18 and TRBJ1-6, with D hard to call. The CDR3 covers 13 residues. Trimming took off 4 bases at V and 5 bases at J, with 6 bases between the two ends. Per the germline V gene, CDR1 is KGHSH and CDR2 is LQKENI. CDR3 sequence (DNA): TGTGCCAGCTCACAGGGTCATAATTCACCCCTCCACTTT. Protein: CASSQGHNSPLHF. Full variable domain (missing parts from reference TRBV18 and TRBJ1-6): NAGVMQNPRHLVRRRGQEARLRCSPMKGHSHVYWYRQLPEEGLKFMVYLQKENIIDESGMPKERFSAEFPKEGPSILRIQQVVRGDSAAYFCASSQGHNSPLHFGNGTRLTVT.

V is TRBV7-9 and J is TRBJ1-1; tentatively, D is TRBD1 (5 bases). CDR3 length: 13 residues. The V end was cut by 8 bases, the J end by 5 bases, with 15 bases between. CDR1 and CDR2 from the germline V gene are SEHNR and FQNEAQ (reference sequence). CDR3 nucleotide sequence: TGTGCCAGCGCCACCTCGGGGGAAACTGAAGCTTTCTTT. It codes for CASATSGETEAFF.

This clone was counted a few times. The chain carries TRBV7-2 and TRBJ1-4; D is uncertain. The CDR3 contains 13 residues. V was pared by 3 bases and J by 8 bases, with 10 bases between. The germline CDR1 and CDR2 sequences are SGHTA and FQGNSA. This CDR3 is CASSFGPGEKLFF. The CDR3 nucleotides are TGTGCCAGCAGCTTCGGACCCGGGGAAAAACTGTTTTTT.

V is TRBV11-3 and J is TRBJ2-2; D not resolved. In germline, CDR1 is SGHNT, CDR2 YENEEA. Between the trimmed V and J ends, which lost 4 bases and 8 bases, there was a span of 20 bases. The CDR3 length is 16 residues. CDR3 coding DNA: TGTGCCAGCAGCTACAGCCAAGCTGGGAAAAGAGGGGAGCTGTTTTTT. Amino acid sequence: CASSYSQAGKRGELFF. The full variable domain, completed using reference TRBV11-3 and TRBJ2-2, is EAGVVQSPRYKIIEKKQPVAFWCNPISGHNTLYWYLQNLGQGPELLIRYENEEAVDDSQLPKDRFSAERLKGVDSTLKIQPAELGDSAVYLCASSYSQAGKRGELFFGEGSRLTVL.

The chain recombines TRBV25-1 with TRBJ2-1, with 14 nucleotides matching TRBD2. The CDR3 runs to 15 residues. From germline, CDR1 is MGHDK and CDR2 SYGVNS. J was trimmed by 7 bases and V by 10 bases; bases with no gene match: 9. CDR3 bases: TGTGCCACCATTCCGGGACTAGCGGGAGTAAATGAGCAGTTCTTC. This gives the protein CATIPGLAGVNEQFF.

The chain uses TRBV12-3 or TRBV12-4 and TRBJ1-5, with D unclear. V shed 6 bases and J shed 4 bases, with 7 bases lying between them. CDR3 length: 12 amino acids. CDR3 sequence reads: CASRSLNQPQHF. DNA for the CDR3: TGTGCCAGCAGGTCGTTAAATCAGCCCCAGCATTTT.

The J gene is TRBJ1-1, the V gene TRBV28; D gene ambiguous. CDR1 and CDR2 (germline): MDHEN, SYDVKM. The CDR3 length is 15 residues. The V and J ends lost 6 bases and 4 bases respectively, with 18 bases between them. The CDR3 bases are TGTGCCAGCAGACCTGGAGCCCCGAGGGTCACTGAAGCTTTCTTT. Translation: CASRPGAPRVTEAFF.

The chain recombines TRBV19 with TRBJ2-3, with 7 bases that match TRBD2. Germline CDR1 and CDR2: LNHDA and SQIVND (reference sequence). The CDR3 extends over 15 amino acids. V dropped 5 bases and J dropped 2; count of bases not matched to a gene: 7. The CDR3: CASSPLAVNTDTQYF. In DNA, the CDR3 is TGTGCCAGTAGTCCCCTAGCGGTGAACACAGATACGCAGTATTTT.

V is TRBV19 and J is TRBJ2-5; D possibly corresponds to TRBD2 (5 bases). The CDR3 runs to 10 residues. In germline, CDR1 is LNHDA, CDR2 SQIVND (reference sequence). The CDR3 nucleotides are TGTGCGTCGGGGTTTCAGACCCAGTACTTC. Its protein is CASGFQTQYF.

The chain couples TRBV5-1 to TRBJ2-2; the D is unclear. The V and J ends lost 0 bases and 3 bases respectively, with 9 bases between them. Germline lookup yields CDR1 SGHRS and CDR2 YFSETQ. The CDR3 sequence is 15 residues long. The CDR3 protein is CASSLELPYTGELFF. The CDR3, as DNA: TGCGCCAGCAGCTTGGAGCTGCCCTACACCGGGGAGCTGTTTTTT.

The V and J genes are TRBV6-1 and TRBJ1-5, with D unresolved. With 2 bases removed from V and 5 bases from J, the gap between germline ends came to 13 bases. The CDR3 is 15 amino acids. The germline CDR1 and CDR2 sequences are MNHNS and SASEGT. DNA of the CDR3: TGTGCCAGCAGTGAAATGAGGAAAGGCGATCAGCCCCAGCATTTT. This sequence encodes CASSEMRKGDQPQHF.

The chain uses TRBV5-1 and TRBJ2-2, with D perhaps TRBD1 or TRBD2 (7 bases each). V lost 4 bases, J lost 0 bases, and 13 bases lay in between. This CDR3 is 16 amino acids long. The germline CDR1 and CDR2 sequences are SGHRS and YFSETQ. CDR3 region: CASSGRGQTNTGELFF. CDR3 in DNA: TGCGCCAGCAGCGGGAGGGGACAGACGAACACCGGGGAGCTGTTTTTT.